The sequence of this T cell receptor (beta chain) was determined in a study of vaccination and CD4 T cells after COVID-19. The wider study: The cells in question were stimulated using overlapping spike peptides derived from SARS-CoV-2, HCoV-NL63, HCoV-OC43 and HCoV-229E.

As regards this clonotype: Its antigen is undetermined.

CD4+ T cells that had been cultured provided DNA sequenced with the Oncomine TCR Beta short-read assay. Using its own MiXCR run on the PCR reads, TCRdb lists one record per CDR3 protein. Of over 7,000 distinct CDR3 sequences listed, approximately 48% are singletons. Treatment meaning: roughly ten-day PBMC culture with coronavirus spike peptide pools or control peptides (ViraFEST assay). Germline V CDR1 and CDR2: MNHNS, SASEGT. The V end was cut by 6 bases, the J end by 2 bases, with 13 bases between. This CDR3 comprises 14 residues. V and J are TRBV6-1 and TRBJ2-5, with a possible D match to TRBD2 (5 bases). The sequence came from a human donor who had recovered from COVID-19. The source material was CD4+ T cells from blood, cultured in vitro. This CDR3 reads CASSPGLKQETQYF. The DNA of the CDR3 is TGTGCCAGCAGCCCCGGACTCAAACAAGAGACCCAGTACTTC.